A single TCR beta chain is shown here with its context. The sample comes from a study of brain T cells in children with intractable seizures. Here immunoSEQ multiplex PCR was the method, and the copy in TCRdb shows in-frame clones only, minus some. The table shows over 7,500 clones, with 65% to 70% occurring only once. The sequenced cases were selected for having the highest brain T cell transcript signatures. V was clipped by 0 bases and J by 0 bases, with 1 base between them. Germline loops: CDR1 SGDLS, CDR2 YYNGEE. CDR3 size: 13 residues. The material sequenced was resected brain tissue, taken at surgery. This TCR came from a girl aged 2 to 10 with tuberous sclerosis and intractable seizures. The genes are TRBV9 and TRBJ1-3; D not certain. This CDR3 reads CASSVGSGNTIYF. CDR3 bases: TGTGCCAGCAGCGTAGGCTCTGGAAACACCATATATTTT.